The 7 T cell receptor beta chains listed next were all sequenced from one sample in a study of blood T cell repertoires in COVID-19. Clones were read by immunoSEQ multiplex PCR, and TCRdb kept only the in-frame ones, dropping some. The sample contains about 180,000 clones, roughly 82% of which appear only once. Sequencing was done on a sample of PBMCs or T cells enriched from blood (not recorded which). Receptor source: a woman in her thirties who had recovered from COVID-19.

The chain combines TRBV6-4 with TRBJ2-1, with 8 nucleotides matching TRBD1. CDR3 length: 16 residues. Germline CDR1 and CDR2: MRHNA and SNTAGT. J gave up 4 bases and V 0 bases, and 5 bases lay outside the gene matches. The CDR3 reads CASSDSGTGGYNEQFF. The CDR3 region has the DNA TGTGCCAGCAGTGACTCAGGGACAGGCGGTTACAATGAGCAGTTCTTC.

J is TRBJ1-2 and V is TRBV5-5, with 8 bases fitting TRBD1. The CDR3 is made up of 13 amino acids. Germline V gives CDR1 SGHKS, CDR2 YYEKEE (reference sequence). V was clipped by 2 bases and J by 8 bases; unmatched bases: 5. The CDR3, as DNA: TGTGCCAGCAGCTTCCAGGGGGCGAACGGCTACACCTTC. The encoded protein is CASSFQGANGYTF.

V gene TRBV6-2 or TRBV6-3 combines with J gene TRBJ1-5; D gene ambiguous. This CDR3 is built from 15 residues. V lost 0 bases to trimming and J lost 2 bases, with 8 bases between them. The germline gives CDR1 MNHEY, CDR2 SVGEGT. CDR3 loop: CASSYSGQGNQPQHF. CDR3 coding DNA: TGTGCCAGCAGTTACTCTGGGCAGGGCAATCAGCCCCAGCATTTT.

The DNA of the CDR3 is TGTGCCACCCGAGGACAGGGCACCGGGGAGCTGTTTTTT. As protein: CATRGQGTGELFF. This chain connects TRBV15 to TRBJ2-2, with 8 bases fitting TRBD1. The length of the CDR3 is 13 residues. Trimming cost V 8 bases and J 4 bases; bases outside gene matches: 3. From germline, CDR1 is LNHNV and CDR2 YYDKDF (reference sequence).

The chain links TRBV5-1 to TRBJ2-1; 9 bases map to TRBD2. J lost 9 bases, V lost 3 bases, and 10 bases had no gene match. Germline V gene data show CDR1 as SGHRS and CDR2 as YFSETQ. The CDR3 contains 15 residues. The CDR3 bases are TGCGCCAGCAGCTGGAACGGGGGACTAGCTGCTGAGCAGTTCTTC. This codes for CASSWNGGLAAEQFF.

This sequence joins TRBV5-1 and TRBJ2-2, with a tentative D call TRBD1 (6 bases). Germline assignment: CDR1 SGHRS and CDR2 YFSETQ. Trimming stripped 2 bases from V and 7 bases from J, with 15 bases between. CDR3 length: 15 amino acids. This chain's CDR3 is CASSLGRGENGELFF. The CDR3 coding sequence is TGCGCCAGCAGCTTAGGCAGGGGAGAGAACGGGGAGCTGTTTTTT.

Only one count was recorded for this clone. The chain recombines TRBV19 with TRBJ2-1; D is unclear. Germline V gene sequence: CDR1 LNHDA, CDR2 SQIVND (reference sequence). V lost 1 base, J lost 2 bases, and 9 bases lay in between. The CDR3 spans 15 residues. Here the CDR3 reads CASSIGDKTYNEQFF. The DNA of the CDR3 is TGTGCCAGTAGTATAGGTGACAAAACCTACAATGAGCAGTTCTTC.